Many counts were recorded for the clone carrying this T cell receptor (beta chain). Unmatched junction bases numbered 6, after V lost 3 bases and J lost 6 bases. The CDR3 is made up of 15 amino acids. Germline lookup yields CDR1 LNHDA and CDR2 SQIVND (reference sequence). TCRdb passed the 5' RACE reads through MiXCR, listing each CDR3 protein once. Among more than 85,000 distinct CDR3 sequences listed, roughly 17% were seen once. The source of the sample is a study of early T cells in non-severe SARS-CoV-2 infection. What was sequenced was whole blood. This TCR derives from an adult who was a healthcare worker with PCR-confirmed SARS-CoV-2 infection or an uninfected control (not recorded which). The rearrangement joins TRBV19 to TRBJ2-2; 8 bases agree with TRBD1. The CDR3 is CASSMTTGGPGELFF. The CDR3 DNA reads as TGTGCCAGTAGTATGACTACAGGGGGGCCCGGGGAGCTGTTTTTT.